This T cell receptor (beta chain) was sequenced for a study of cytotoxic CD8 clonotypes in ibrutinib-treated CLL. Sequencing used immunoSEQ multiplex PCR; TCRdb keeps in-frame clones, though not all of them. The sample carries around 40,000 clones, about 70% recorded once. Worth noting for this clone: The antigen remains unidentified.

The germline V gene has CDR1 SNHLY and CDR2 FYNNEI. The CDR3 covers 13 residues. The V end lost 3 bases, the J end lost 1 base, and 6 bases lay between the germline ends. Notes on the study in general: Among the clonotypes, public ones were uncommon and contracted or held stable on treatment. Clonality at baseline surpassed age-matched healthy donors and tracked circulating CD8+ T-cell counts. Rising at ibrutinib response, clonality subsequently fell back toward baseline at progression.

J is TRBJ1-1 and V is TRBV2, with D possibly TRBD1 on 5 matching bases. Sequenced material: PBMCs, taken at disease progression, from a patient treated with ibrutinib. The receptor was isolated from a human donor with chronic lymphocytic leukemia. CDR3 region: CASSETENTEAFF. The CDR3 coding sequence is TGTGCCAGCAGTGAGACAGAGAACACTGAAGCTTTCTTT. The whole variable domain, filled in from reference TRBV2 and TRBJ1-1, reads EPEVTQTPSHQVTQMGQEVILRCVPISNHLYFYWYRQILGQKVEFLVSFYNNEISEKSEIFDDQFSVERPDGSNFTLKIRSTKLEDSAMYFCASSETENTEAFFGQGTRLTVV.